Listed below are T cell receptor beta chains from one sample, sequenced in a study of Graves' ophthalmopathy and Graves' hyperthyroidism. TCRdb analysed the multiplex PCR reads with MiXCR anew, one entry per CDR3 protein. Of about 500,000 distinct CDR3 sequences listed, approximately 14% are singletons. The sample consisted of blood. The receptors were gathered from a woman between 25 and 40 years old with Graves' ophthalmopathy. Both conserved end residues are part of each CDR3. D genes are given only for firm matches. Some rows mark clone size as missing; the rest say once, few, many or name a class of expanded clone.

d_call,clone_size,j_call,v_call,cdr3_aa,cdr3_nt
TRBD1,few,TRBJ1-6,TRBV12-3/TRBV12-4,CASAPTGGGSPLHF,TGTGCCAGCGCACCCACAGGGGGCGGCTCACCCCTCCACTTT
TRBD2,many,TRBJ2-7,TRBV4-1,CASSSSGITYEQYF,TGCGCCAGCAGCAGTAGCGGGATAACCTACGAGCAGTACTTC
-,many,TRBJ1-1,TRBV29-1,CSVDNLNTEAFF,TGCAGCGTTGATAACCTCAACACTGAAGCTTTCTTT
-,many,TRBJ2-4,TRBV7-2,CASSPAGNIQYF,TGTGCCAGCAGCCCCGCCGGTAACATTCAGTACTTC
-,many,TRBJ1-6,TRBV9,CASSVVDNSPLHF,TGTGCCAGCAGCGTAGTTGATAATTCACCCCTCCACTTT
-,-,TRBJ1-5,TRBV20-1,CSAGDGNQPQHF,TGCAGTGCCGGGGATGGCAATCAGCCCCAGCATTTT
TRBD2,many,TRBJ2-3,TRBV6-4,CASSDSREPDTQYF,TGTGCCAGCAGTGACTCGCGGGAGCCAGATACGCAGTATTTT
TRBD2,many,TRBJ2-2,TRBV29-1,CSVEGGLAGGGTGELFF,TGCAGCGTTGAAGGAGGCTTAGCGGGAGGTGGGACCGGGGAGCTGTTTTTT
TRBD2,many,TRBJ2-2,TRBV6-4,CASSDPPASGGTNTGELFF,TGTGCCAGCAGTGACCCCCCGGCTAGCGGGGGGACGAACACCGGGGAGCTGTTTTTT
-,few,TRBJ2-7,TRBV18,CASSPSRDRTQYF,TGTGCCAGCTCACCGTCCCGGGACCGTACGCAGTACTTC
-,few,TRBJ1-3,TRBV13,CASSFLPVGRSGNTIYF,TGTGCCAGCAGCTTTTTACCAGTTGGACGTTCTGGAAACACCATATATTTT
-,many,TRBJ2-7,TRBV24-1,CATQLGEEQYF,TGTGCCACGCAGCTCGGGGAAGAGCAGTACTTC
-,many,TRBJ2-5,TRBV7-8,CASRPQTGLQETKYF,TGTGCCAGTCGACCCCAGACAGGTCTTCAAGAGACCAAGTACTTC
-,many,TRBJ1-1,TRBV12-3/TRBV12-4,CASSLQGVFTEAFF,TGTGCCAGCAGTTTACAGGGTGTGTTCACTGAAGCTTTCTTT
TRBD2,many,TRBJ2-5,TRBV20-1,CSARGGGTQETQYF,TGCAGTGCTAGAGGCGGGGGGACACAAGAGACCCAGTACTTC
TRBD1,few,TRBJ2-2,TRBV30,CAWSLGTGNTGELFF,TGTGCCTGGAGTTTGGGGACAGGGAACACCGGGGAGCTGTTTTTT
TRBD2,many,TRBJ2-5,TRBV12-3/TRBV12-4,CASSLADQETQYF,TGTGCCAGCAGCCTAGCGGATCAAGAGACCCAGTACTTC
-,many,TRBJ1-3,TRBV28,CASSRGPYSGNTIYF,TGTGCCAGCAGTCGTGGACCCTACTCTGGAAACACCATATATTTT
TRBD2,many,TRBJ2-2,TRBV30,CAWSQREAGELFF,TGTGCCTGGAGTCAGCGGGAGGCCGGGGAGCTGTTTTTT
TRBD2,many,TRBJ2-2,TRBV20-1,CSARAGGPTGELFF,TGCAGTGCTCGAGCGGGAGGGCCGACCGGGGAGCTGTTTTTT
TRBD1,many,TRBJ1-2,TRBV6-1,CASNDRGKGYTF,TGTGCCAGCAACGACAGGGGGAAAGGCTACACCTTC
-,many,TRBJ2-5,TRBV5-1,CASSTGRQQETQYF,TGCGCCAGCAGCACGGGACGTCAGCAAGAGACCCAGTACTTC
-,many,TRBJ2-2,TRBV5-5,CASSLGAITGELFF,TGTGCCAGCAGCTTGGGCGCGATAACCGGGGAGCTGTTTTTT
-,many,TRBJ1-2,TRBV12-3/TRBV12-4,CASSKTGSASGYTF,TGTGCCAGCAGCAAAACAGGGTCGGCCTCTGGCTACACCTTC
TRBD1,many,TRBJ1-1,TRBV28,CASSTRTGEEAFF,TGTGCCAGCAGCACGAGGACAGGGGAGGAAGCTTTCTTT
-,many,TRBJ1-2,TRBV7-9,CASSWITVYYGYTF,TGTGCCAGCAGCTGGATAACAGTCTACTATGGCTACACCTTC
-,many,TRBJ2-7,TRBV10-3,CAISKVGFDEQYF,TGTGCCATCAGTAAAGTGGGTTTCGACGAGCAGTACTTC
TRBD1,many,TRBJ1-2,TRBV5-1,CASSLRDRGRLSNYGYTF,TGCGCCAGCAGCTTGCGGGACAGGGGCCGTTTGTCTAACTATGGCTACACCTTC
-,many,TRBJ2-4,TRBV2,CASRGVGAIQYF,TGTGCCAGCAGGGGGGTCGGTGCCATTCAGTACTTC
-,many,TRBJ2-5,TRBV27,CASSLSITGQETQYF,TGTGCCAGCAGTTTATCGATAACCGGGCAAGAGACCCAGTACTTC
-,many,TRBJ1-1,TRBV2,CASSKKTEAFF,TGTGCCAGCAGTAAAAAAACTGAAGCTTTCTTT
TRBD1,-,TRBJ1-3,TRBV11-2,CASSSPGQGQADTIYF,TGTGCCAGCAGCTCACCGGGACAGGGGCAAGCGGACACCATATATTTT
-,many,TRBJ1-1,TRBV2,CASRTEGEIPMNTEAFF,TGTGCCAGCAGAACCGAGGGAGAGATACCAATGAACACTGAAGCTTTCTTT
-,many,TRBJ1-1,TRBV3-1,CASTNSPPREAFF,TGTGCCAGCACCAATTCGCCACCGAGAGAAGCTTTCTTT
-,few,TRBJ1-1,TRBV6-4,CASRLTPMNTEAFF,TGTGCCAGCAGGCTGACACCTATGAACACTGAAGCTTTCTTT
-,many,TRBJ1-1,TRBV11-2,CASSSPSGDMNTEAFF,TGTGCCAGCAGCTCCCCTTCGGGGGACATGAACACTGAAGCTTTCTTT
TRBD1,many,TRBJ1-6,TRBV28,CASSSYWGQGEKSPLHF,TGTGCCAGCAGTTCATATTGGGGACAGGGGGAAAAGTCACCCCTCCACTTT
-,many,TRBJ2-2,TRBV29-1,CSVDLGNTGELFF,TGCAGCGTTGATTTGGGGAACACCGGGGAGCTGTTTTTT
TRBD1,-,TRBJ1-1,TRBV6-1,CASSSRGGDRDTEAFF,TGTGCCAGCAGCTCCCGGGGGGGGGACAGGGATACTGAAGCTTTCTTT
-,many,TRBJ2-4,TRBV24-1,CATSDSRTTNIQYF,TGTGCCACCAGTGACTCCAGGACTACGAACATTCAGTACTTC
-,many,TRBJ2-2,TRBV28,CASTLPWANTGELFF,TGTGCCAGCACTCTACCATGGGCTAACACCGGGGAGCTGTTTTTT
-,-,TRBJ2-7,TRBV6-2/TRBV6-3,CASSYSPGAIHEQYF,TGTGCCAGCAGTTACTCGCCGGGAGCGATCCACGAGCAGTACTTC
TRBD1,many,TRBJ1-2,TRBV20-1,CSARRPPDRATGNYGYTF,TGCAGTGCTAGGCGCCCCCCGGACAGGGCGACTGGAAACTATGGCTACACCTTC
TRBD1,many,TRBJ1-2,TRBV12-3/TRBV12-4,CAGSLTGYNGYTF,TGTGCCGGCAGTTTGACAGGGTATAATGGCTACACCTTC
-,many,TRBJ1-3,TRBV27,CASSSRQGAAFSGNTIYF,TGTGCCAGCAGTTCGAGGCAGGGAGCGGCGTTCTCTGGAAACACCATATATTTT
-,many,TRBJ2-4,TRBV15,CATSRDRLSLGIKYF,TGTGCCACCAGCAGAGATCGGCTGAGCTTGGGCATTAAGTACTTC
-,many,TRBJ1-2,TRBV12-3/TRBV12-4,CASSPRGGPNYGYTF,TGTGCCAGCAGTCCCCGTGGGGGTCCCAACTATGGCTACACCTTC
TRBD1,many,TRBJ1-1,TRBV5-1,CASSLGQGIAEAFF,TGCGCCAGCAGCTTGGGACAGGGTATTGCTGAAGCTTTCTTT
-,many,TRBJ2-7,TRBV7-9,CASSRDWPYEQYF,TGTGCCAGCAGCCGGGACTGGCCCTACGAGCAGTACTTC
-,many,TRBJ1-5,TRBV2,CASSEQNFYSNQPQHF,TGTGCCAGCAGTGAACAGAACTTCTATAGCAATCAGCCCCAGCATTTT
TRBD2,many,TRBJ2-7,TRBV6-1,CAVLQREGTYEQYF,TGTGCCGTGCTACAGCGGGAGGGGACCTACGAGCAGTACTTC
TRBD1,-,TRBJ1-1,TRBV28,CATLQGAMEAFF,TGTGCCACCTTACAGGGGGCTATGGAAGCTTTCTTT
-,many,TRBJ2-5,TRBV7-2,CASSRGQGETQYF,TGTGCCAGCAGTCGAGGACAAGGAGAGACCCAGTACTTC
-,many,TRBJ2-2,TRBV6-5,CASSYSPGGRGLFF,TGTGCCAGCAGTTACTCGCCGGGGGGCAGGGGGCTGTTTTTT